The entry below describes one TCR beta chain. Its matching antigen is unknown. Germline loops: CDR1 SEHNR, CDR2 FQNEAQ (reference sequence). The CDR3 consists of 14 residues. The V gene lost 5 bases and the J gene lost 8 bases, with 18 bases spanning the gap. Unique molecular identifiers were incorporated into the prepared TCRbeta library. TCRdb itself ran the PCR reads through MiXCR, one entry per CDR3 protein. The sample contains over 200,000 distinct CDR3 sequences, over 15% of which appear only once. The data are from a study of T-cell reconstitution after alpha-beta-depleted transplantation in children. Study-wide points: It was reported that alpha-beta T cells came from several hundred expanded graft clones (about two months after transplant). Some patients' high day-60 TCRbeta diversity was traced to surviving recipient T cells and thymic progenitors.

This TCR came from a male patient aged 2-15 years who had a stem cell transplant for acute lymphoblastic leukemia, so the T cells may come from the graft donor. The sample consisted of PBMCs, mostly from graft donor cells, taken 360 days after TCRalphabeta/CD19-depleted stem cell transplant. The V call is TRBV7-9, the J call TRBJ1-2, with D tentatively TRBD1 (5 bases). The CDR3 loop reads CASSPRGRIEGYTF. The CDR3 nucleotides read TGTGCCAGCAGCCCCCGGGGACGGATAGAGGGCTACACCTTC.